Listed below are T cell receptor beta chains from one sample, sequenced in a study of blood T cell repertoires in COVID-19. Clones were sequenced by immunoSEQ multiplex PCR, and TCRdb holds only the in-frame ones, with some missing. This table has about 280,000 clones, about 85% appearing once. The sample consisted of PBMCs or T cells enriched from blood (not recorded which). The receptors were gathered from a woman aged 45-59 years who had recovered from COVID-19. CDR3s leave out the opening cysteine and the closing phenylalanine or tryptophan. The D gene is left open where the match is weak. A clone size is listed for some rows: how often the clone was seen (once, few, many), or a class if it is expanded.

cdr3_aa clone_size j_call v_call d_call
ASSRREGQGDNSPLH . TRBJ1-6 TRBV5-1 TRBD1
ASRMRNQPQH . TRBJ1-5 TRBV19 .
ASSQSLRHQNTGELF . TRBJ2-2 TRBV7-9 .
ASSFREQTNEKLF . TRBJ1-4 TRBV5-6 .
ATIQGAGTGELF . TRBJ2-2 TRBV2 TRBD1
ASSKAKTSGRAEEF . TRBJ2-1 TRBV21-1 .
ASSLNGQGASTDTQY . TRBJ2-3 TRBV18 TRBD1
ASSPQSNYGYT . TRBJ1-2 TRBV7-9 .
ASNQRPYGGRTDTQY . TRBJ2-3 TRBV19 .
ASSQIGNSPLH . TRBJ1-6 TRBV14 .
ASSLEGRNSPLH . TRBJ1-6 TRBV28 .
ALRRSNSGNTIY . TRBJ1-3 TRBV30 .
ASSPRGSGANVLT . TRBJ2-6 TRBV9 .
ASPKGRNEQY . TRBJ2-7 TRBV21-1 .
ASSPLTRNTEAF . TRBJ1-1 TRBV18 .
ASISGSLNEQF . TRBJ2-1 TRBV18 .
AWSGYEANEKLF . TRBJ1-4 TRBV30 .
ASSYRGGNGNEQF . TRBJ2-1 TRBV6-2/TRBV6-3 .
SVEAGYETQY . TRBJ2-5 TRBV29-1 .
ASSQEGSASLRDEQY . TRBJ2-7 TRBV3-1/TRBV3-2 .
ASSPQGEYEKLF . TRBJ1-4 TRBV14 TRBD1
ASSVGDRGYEQY . TRBJ2-7 TRBV7-7 TRBD1
ASSYTTRGNQPQH once TRBJ1-5 TRBV5-6 .
ASSAGLQNTEAF few TRBJ1-1 TRBV7-3 .
ASGSGQGGSPSNQPQH . TRBJ1-5 TRBV12-5 TRBD1
ASSLEQGTGELF . TRBJ2-2 TRBV5-1 TRBD1
ASSLWPEETQY . TRBJ2-5 TRBV27 .
ATRGGDTEAF . TRBJ1-1 TRBV10-3 .
ATEREWNTGELF few TRBJ2-2 TRBV4-2 TRBD2
ASSLSTRGGGNTIY . TRBJ1-3 TRBV5-4 .
ASSLRRGRGKTQY . TRBJ2-5 TRBV5-6 .
ASSQEPMQPRGRSTDTQY . TRBJ2-3 TRBV4-2 .